This T cell receptor (beta chain) was identified during a study of monozygotic twins with inflammatory bowel disease. Study conclusions and caveats: IBD patients carried less diverse TCRbeta repertoires (inverse Simpson) than healthy co-twins. Clonotype overlap with others was lower in IBD patients than in healthy twins, a difference that was greatest with disease activity.

Template switching added UMIs carrying a 6-nucleotide sample barcode. Both the TCRalpha cDNA and the TCRbeta cDNA were taken through two nested PCRs, lasting about 15 and 9 cycles. Following a re-call of the 5' RACE reads, TCRdb has one entry per CDR3 protein and lacks DNA. Its listing shows approximately 400,000 distinct CDR3 sequences. Of note for this clonotype: Antigen specificity is unknown.

CDR1 and CDR2 from the germline V gene are SGHRS and YFSETQ. The CDR3 extends over 18 amino acids. The sequencing sample was made of blood. The J gene is TRBJ2-1, the V gene TRBV5-1; the TRBD2 assignment by TCRdb is unverifiable without DNA. The TCR originated in a human donor with ulcerative colitis or Crohn's disease, or a healthy co-twin of an affected twin (not recorded which). This chain's CDR3 is CASSLLPQTSGRVGEQFF.